Here is one T cell receptor (beta chain) with its context. What it binds is not known. Libraries were prepared by immunoSEQ multiplex PCR; TCRdb keeps only in-frame clonotypes and omits some of them. The table records fewer than 35,000 clones, 70% to 75% of them present only once. Subsequent to a culture period of 10 to 11 days, CD4+ T cells were isolated. Participants completed two doses of the BNT162b2 or mRNA-1273 vaccine. Cultures had half their medium replaced with IL-2 medium on days 3 and 7. The data derive from a study of vaccination effects on CD4 cells after COVID-19. Study details: Within the ViraFEST assay, antigen-specific CD4+ T cells underwent expansion with viral peptide pools prior to sequencing.

Broader study findings: Late post-vaccination, clones induced by infection and those induced by vaccine underwent marked clonal contraction.

The TCR sequence derives from a human donor who received a COVID-19 vaccine. Specimen: CD4+ T cells from PBMCs cultured without peptide, collected after COVID-19 vaccination.

The CDR3 nucleotides are TGTGCCAGCAGCTTAGAGCGGCTGTCAGGACCCACAGATACGCAGTATTTT. This sequence encodes CASSLERLSGPTDTQYF. The chain recombines TRBV7-8 with TRBJ2-3; tentative D call: TRBD2 (5 bases). The CDR3 spans 17 residues. CDR1 is SGHVS, CDR2 FQNEAQ, per germline. Trimming stripped 1 base from V and 2 bases from J, with 16 bases between.